These 21 T cell receptor beta chains were all obtained from the same sample, sequenced in a study of cytomegalovirus exposure and HLA in healthy donors. Vbeta (60) and Jbeta (13) primers were used in the PCR. Sequencing used immunoSEQ multiplex PCR; TCRdb keeps in-frame clones, though not all of them. The sample carries fewer than 150,000 clones, over 65% recorded once. The sequenced sample consisted of PBMCs. These receptors were collected from a woman under 30 in good health and CMV-seronegative.

This clone was observed a few times. This sequence joins TRBV5-1 and TRBJ1-1; D gene ambiguous. V gave up 1 base and J gave up 0 bases, with 7 bases separating them. CDR3 length: 14 amino acids. CDR1 is SGHRS, CDR2 YFSETQ, per germline. The CDR3 reads CASSLTAMNTEAFF. The CDR3 bases are TGCGCCAGCAGCTTGACAGCTATGAACACTGAAGCTTTCTTT.

This clone was counted a few times. The chain recombines TRBV6-1 with TRBJ1-5, with 10 bases lining up with TRBD1. In germline, CDR1 is MNHNS, CDR2 SASEGT. V shed 6 bases and J 5 bases; nucleotides not matched to a gene: 4. This CDR3 is built from 14 residues. The CDR3 coding sequence is TGTGCCAGCAGCCCAGACAGGGGGCATCAGCCCCAGCATTTT. It translates to CASSPDRGHQPQHF.

This chain uses TRBV18 with TRBJ1-1, with D perhaps TRBD1 (5 bases). CDR1 is KGHSH, CDR2 LQKENI, per germline. Trimming shortened V by 1 base and J by 6 bases, and 18 bases separated the two germline ends. The CDR3 contains 16 residues. Here the CDR3 reads CASSPLTGRVSAEAFF. The CDR3 nucleotides read TGTGCCAGCTCACCACTTACCGGCAGGGTAAGTGCTGAAGCTTTCTTT.

J is TRBJ1-1 and V is TRBV29-1, with 8 positions matching TRBD1. CDR3 length: 12 amino acids. Germline V gene data show CDR1 as SQVTM and CDR2 as ANQGSEA. V was pared by 6 bases and J by 11 bases, with 11 bases of the junction left unmatched. CDR3 sequence (DNA): TGCAGCGTACGGACAGGGACGGGTTGGGCTTTCTTT. The encoded protein is CSVRTGTGWAFF.

The genes are TRBV19 and TRBJ1-2; the D is unclear. The CDR3 length is 13 residues. Trimming pared 7 bases from V and 8 bases from J, leaving 17 bases between. CDR1 and CDR2 from the germline V gene are LNHDA and SQIVND (reference sequence). The CDR3 DNA reads as TGTGCCAGTACCCCGGCACAGTTCTCGGGCTACACCTTC. This translates into CASTPAQFSGYTF.

The chain employs TRBV5-1 and TRBJ1-1; TRBD1 aligns across 10 bases. V dropped 1 base and J dropped 0; count of bases not matched to a gene: 12. Germline assignment: CDR1 SGHRS and CDR2 YFSETQ. The CDR3 has 19 amino acids. CDR3 in amino acids: CASSLRHWDRGNLNTEAFF. In DNA, the CDR3 is TGCGCCAGCAGCTTGAGGCACTGGGACAGGGGAAATCTGAACACTGAAGCTTTCTTT.

The rearrangement joins TRBV19 to TRBJ2-2, with no clear D. V lost 2 bases and J lost 1, with 5 bases in between. This CDR3 is 14 amino acids long. CDR1 is LNHDA and CDR2 is SQIVND in the germline V gene (reference sequence). The CDR3 sequence is CASSISQNTGELFF. CDR3 in DNA: TGTGCCAGTAGTATATCACAGAACACCGGGGAGCTGTTTTTT.

This chain uses TRBV4-1 with TRBJ1-1, with a weak D call TRBD1 (6 bases). Germline assignment: CDR1 MGHRA and CDR2 YSYEKL. The V end lost 1 base, the J end lost 5 bases, and 17 bases lay between the germline ends. The CDR3 length is 16 residues. The CDR3 DNA reads TGCGCCAGCAGCCAAGTGGCGGGGGGGCTACGGACTGAAGCTTTCTTT. This gives the protein CASSQVAGGLRTEAFF.

Written as DNA, the CDR3 is TGTGCCAGCAGTCTTAGCGGGGGGACCTACAATGAGCAGTTCTTC. Amino acid sequence: CASSLSGGTYNEQFF. The gene calls are TRBV6-5 and TRBJ2-1; 10 bases are a match to TRBD2. The CDR3 length is 15 residues. V was pared by 5 bases and J by 2 bases, with 3 bases of the junction left unmatched. Germline CDR1 reads MNHEY; CDR2 reads SVGAGI.

The CDR3 DNA sequence: TGTGCCAGCAGCTTGGCTGGGACACTTTCGGGTGGCTACACCTTC. It yields the protein CASSLAGTLSGGYTF. The chain uses TRBV5-4 and TRBJ1-2; D is perhaps TRBD1 (6 bases). The CDR3 totals 15 residues. V was trimmed by 0 bases and J by 7 bases, leaving 16 bases between them. Germline assignment: CDR1 SGHNT and CDR2 YYREEE (reference sequence).

The CDR3 protein is CASSLDSAVETQYF. CDR3 sequence (DNA): TGTGCCAGCAGCTTAGATAGCGCGGTAGAGACCCAGTACTTC. The chain uses TRBV11-3 and TRBJ2-5; tentative D call: TRBD2 (5 bases). CDR1 and CDR2 from the germline V gene are SGHNT and YENEEA. V was pared by 0 bases and J by 4 bases, with 9 bases between. The CDR3 has 14 amino acids. Based on the CDR3 plus reference TRBV11-3 and TRBJ2-5, the full variable domain is EAGVVQSPRYKIIEKKQPVAFWCNPISGHNTLYWYLQNLGQGPELLIRYENEEAVDDSQLPKDRFSAERLKGVDSTLKIQPAELGDSAVYLCASSLDSAVETQYFGPGTRLLVL.

Concerning this clone itself: At one boundary the junction diverges from the germline segment, which might be a read error. The J gene is TRBJ1-4, the V gene TRBV6-6; the D is unclear. CDR3 length: 11 residues. Germline assignment: CDR1 MNHNY and CDR2 SVGAGI (reference sequence). CDR3 in amino acids: CASSYQQSYIF. The CDR3 bases are TGTGCCAGCAGTTACCAACAGAGTTATATTTTT.

The chain couples TRBV7-2 to TRBJ1-2; 7 bases fit TRBD1. Germline V gene data show CDR1 as SGHTA and CDR2 as FQGNSA. The CDR3 loop spans 14 amino acids. Losses at the gene ends were 4 bases for V and 5 bases for J; bases not matched to a gene: 7. The CDR3 DNA reads TGTGCCAGCAGCTCAACAGGGGTTGGATATGGCTACACCTTC. It encodes CASSSTGVGYGYTF.

This chain joins TRBV19 and TRBJ1-2; D gene uncertain. The CDR3 covers 17 residues. The germline CDR1 and CDR2 sequences are LNHDA and SQIVND (reference sequence). V was clipped by 7 bases and J by 6 bases, with 27 bases between them. The CDR3 DNA reads as TGTGCCAGTAATTTTAACCCCGATGACGAGGTATCTAATGGCTACACCTTC. The encoded protein is CASNFNPDDEVSNGYTF.

The chain links TRBV25-1 to TRBJ1-5; tentative D call: TRBD1 (6 bases). Germline assignment: CDR1 MGHDK and CDR2 SYGVNS. Trimming removed 5 bases at V and 4 bases at J, with 12 bases between. This CDR3 has 14 residues. CDR3 amino acids: CASSRRGANQPQHF. The DNA for the CDR3 is TGTGCCAGCAGTCGACGGGGGGCGAATCAGCCCCAGCATTTT.

This clone was seen once. DNA for the CDR3: TGTGCCAGCTCGCCAGGGACAGCTTACCAAGAGACCCAGTACTTC. Its protein is CASSPGTAYQETQYF. V is TRBV18 and J is TRBJ2-5; 7 bases match TRBD1. Germline V lookup: CDR1 KGHSH, CDR2 LQKENI. J gave up 0 bases and V 6 bases, and 7 bases lay outside the gene matches. There are 15 residues in the CDR3.

As for this clone: This sample includes further DNA sequences coding for the same CDR3. The chain has TRBV11-2 and TRBJ1-2; perhaps TRBD1 as D (6 bases). V was pared by 0 bases and J by 7 bases, with 9 bases between. Germline loops: CDR1 SGHAT, CDR2 FQNNGV. The CDR3 sequence is 13 residues long. CDR3 residues: CASSLDRGRGYTF. CDR3 DNA: TGTGCCAGCAGCTTAGACAGGGGTCGTGGCTACACCTTC.

V and J are TRBV5-4 and TRBJ2-1; TRBD2 agrees at 12 bases. V lost 0 bases, J lost 5 bases, and 3 bases stayed unmatched. CDR1 and CDR2 (germline): SGHNT, YYREEE (reference sequence). This CDR3 comprises 16 residues. This CDR3 is CASSLGLAGADNEQFF. The DNA for the CDR3 is TGTGCCAGCAGCTTGGGACTAGCGGGAGCCGACAATGAGCAGTTCTTC.

The chain uses TRBV6-5 and TRBJ2-1; 10 bases agree with TRBD1. Losses at the gene ends were 6 bases for V and 8 bases for J; bases not matched to a gene: 7. The germline gives CDR1 MNHEY, CDR2 SVGAGI. This CDR3 is 14 amino acids long. The CDR3 is CASRDRGDRDEQFF. CDR3 bases: TGTGCCAGCAGGGACAGGGGGGACCGGGATGAGCAGTTCTTC.

The CDR3 region is CASSVGGGAETQYF. The CDR3, as DNA: TGTGCCAGCAGCGTAGGGGGGGGAGCAGAGACCCAGTACTTC. The chain links TRBV9 to TRBJ2-5; 7 nucleotides align to TRBD2. Trimming cost V 0 bases and J 4 bases; bases outside gene matches: 3. Germline V gene sequence: CDR1 SGDLS, CDR2 YYNGEE. The CDR3 length is 14 residues.

The chain uses TRBV12-1 and TRBJ1-6. TRBV12-1 constitutes a pseudogene. The CDR3 runs to 15 residues. CDR3 in amino acids: CASSFSGPAASPLHF. The DNA of the CDR3 is TGTGCCAGCAGCTTTAGCGGCCCGGCGGCTTCACCCCTCCACTTT.